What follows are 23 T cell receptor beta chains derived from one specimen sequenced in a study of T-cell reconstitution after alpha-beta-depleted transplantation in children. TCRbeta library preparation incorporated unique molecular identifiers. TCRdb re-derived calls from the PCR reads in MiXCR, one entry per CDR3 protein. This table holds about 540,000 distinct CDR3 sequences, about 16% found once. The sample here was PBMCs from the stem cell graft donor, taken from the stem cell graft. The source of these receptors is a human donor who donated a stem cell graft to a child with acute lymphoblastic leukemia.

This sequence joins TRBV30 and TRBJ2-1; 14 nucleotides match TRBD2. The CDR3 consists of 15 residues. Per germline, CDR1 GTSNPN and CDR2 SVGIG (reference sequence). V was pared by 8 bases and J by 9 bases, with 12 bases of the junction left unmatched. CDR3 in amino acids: CAGMRLAGGLSEQFF. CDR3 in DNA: TGTGCCGGCATGAGACTAGCGGGAGGGCTTAGTGAGCAGTTCTTC.

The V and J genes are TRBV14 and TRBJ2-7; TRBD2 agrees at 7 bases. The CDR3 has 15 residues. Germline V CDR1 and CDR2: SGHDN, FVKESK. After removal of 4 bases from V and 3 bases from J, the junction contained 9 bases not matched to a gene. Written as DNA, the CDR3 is TGTGCCAGCAGCCCCCTCGGGAGCGGGATCTACGAGCAGTACTTC. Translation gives CASSPLGSGIYEQYF.

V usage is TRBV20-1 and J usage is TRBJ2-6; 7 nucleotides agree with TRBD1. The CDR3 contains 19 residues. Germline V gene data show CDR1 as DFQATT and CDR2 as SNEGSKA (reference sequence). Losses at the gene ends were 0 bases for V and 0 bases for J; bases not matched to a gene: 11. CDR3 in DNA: TGCAGTGCTAGAGATCCGTCTGGGGACAGATACTCTGGGGCCAACGTCCTGACTTTC. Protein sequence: CSARDPSGDRYSGANVLTF.

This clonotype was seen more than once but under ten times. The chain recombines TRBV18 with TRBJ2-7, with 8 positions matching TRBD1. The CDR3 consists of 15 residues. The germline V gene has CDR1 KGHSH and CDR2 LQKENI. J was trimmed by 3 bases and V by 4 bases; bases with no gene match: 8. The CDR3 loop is CASSQPGQGFYEQYF. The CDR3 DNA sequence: TGTGCCAGCTCACAGCCTGGACAGGGTTTCTACGAGCAGTACTTC.

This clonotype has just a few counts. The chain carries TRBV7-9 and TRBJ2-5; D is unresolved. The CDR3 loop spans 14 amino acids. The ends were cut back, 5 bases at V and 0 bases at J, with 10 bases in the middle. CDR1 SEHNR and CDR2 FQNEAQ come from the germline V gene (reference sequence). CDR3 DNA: TGTGCCAGCAGCCAAGCCCAGTACCAAGAGACCCAGTACTTC. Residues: CASSQAQYQETQYF.

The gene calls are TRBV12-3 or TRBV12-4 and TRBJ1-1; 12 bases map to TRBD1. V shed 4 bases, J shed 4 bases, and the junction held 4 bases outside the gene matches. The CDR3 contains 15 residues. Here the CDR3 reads CASSYGTGGSTEAFF. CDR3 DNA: TGTGCCAGCAGTTATGGGACAGGGGGCTCCACTGAAGCTTTCTTT.

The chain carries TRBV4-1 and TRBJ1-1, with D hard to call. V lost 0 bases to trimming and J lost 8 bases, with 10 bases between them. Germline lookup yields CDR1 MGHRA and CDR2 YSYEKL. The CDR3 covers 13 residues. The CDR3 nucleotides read TGCGCCAGCAGCCAAGATCTGCAGACAGAAGCTTTCTTT. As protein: CASSQDLQTEAFF.

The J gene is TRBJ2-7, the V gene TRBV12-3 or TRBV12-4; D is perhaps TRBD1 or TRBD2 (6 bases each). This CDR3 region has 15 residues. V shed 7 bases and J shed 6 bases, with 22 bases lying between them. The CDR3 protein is CASKGGGAGFSEQYF. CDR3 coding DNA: TGTGCCAGCAAGGGGGGTGGGGCAGGTTTCAGCGAGCAGTACTTC.

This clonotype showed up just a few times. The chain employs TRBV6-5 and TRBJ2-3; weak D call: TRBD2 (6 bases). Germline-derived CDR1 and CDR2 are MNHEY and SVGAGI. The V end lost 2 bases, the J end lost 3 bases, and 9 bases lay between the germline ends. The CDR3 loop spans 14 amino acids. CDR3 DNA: TGTGCCAGCAGTTACGGTAGCGGTACAGATACGCAGTATTTT. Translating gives CASSYGSGTDTQYF.

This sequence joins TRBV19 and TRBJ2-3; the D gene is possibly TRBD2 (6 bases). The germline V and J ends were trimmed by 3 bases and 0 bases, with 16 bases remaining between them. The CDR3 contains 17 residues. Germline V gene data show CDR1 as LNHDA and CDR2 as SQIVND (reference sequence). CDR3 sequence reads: CASSIRAAGLSTDTQYF. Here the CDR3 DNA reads TGTGCCAGTAGTATCAGAGCGGCGGGGCTTAGCACAGATACGCAGTATTTT.

CDR3 nucleotide sequence: TGTGCCAGCAGCCTCCCGCAGGTTGCTAGTGAAAAACTGTTTTTT. The encoded protein is CASSLPQVASEKLFF. This chain connects TRBV7-9 to TRBJ1-4; D gene uncertain. The germline V and J ends were trimmed by 5 bases and 7 bases, with 17 bases remaining between them. The CDR3 totals 15 residues. Per germline, CDR1 SEHNR and CDR2 FQNEAQ (reference sequence).

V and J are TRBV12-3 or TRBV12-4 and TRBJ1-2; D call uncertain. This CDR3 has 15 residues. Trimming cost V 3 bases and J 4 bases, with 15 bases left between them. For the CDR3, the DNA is TGTGCCAGCAGTTTGAGGGAGTGGATAGGCTATGGCTACACCTTC. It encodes CASSLREWIGYGYTF.

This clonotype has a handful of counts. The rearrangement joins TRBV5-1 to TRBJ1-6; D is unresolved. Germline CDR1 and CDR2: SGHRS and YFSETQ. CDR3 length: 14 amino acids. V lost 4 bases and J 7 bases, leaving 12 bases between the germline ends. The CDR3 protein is CASSPQVGNSPLHF. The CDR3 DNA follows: TGCGCCAGCAGCCCCCAGGTGGGGAATTCACCCCTCCACTTT.

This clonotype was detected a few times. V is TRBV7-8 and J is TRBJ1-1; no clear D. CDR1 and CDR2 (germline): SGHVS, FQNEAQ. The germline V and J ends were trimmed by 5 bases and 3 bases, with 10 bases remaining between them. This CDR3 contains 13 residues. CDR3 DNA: TGTGCCAGCAGCCTAGGGATCTACACTGAAGCTTTCTTT. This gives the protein CASSLGIYTEAFF.

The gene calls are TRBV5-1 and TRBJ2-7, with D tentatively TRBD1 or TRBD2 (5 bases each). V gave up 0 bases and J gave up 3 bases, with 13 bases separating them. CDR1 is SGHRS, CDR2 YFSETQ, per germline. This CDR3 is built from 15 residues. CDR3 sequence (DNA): TGCGCCAGCAGCTTGGAGGCAGGGACCGTCTACGAGCAGTACTTC. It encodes CASSLEAGTVYEQYF.

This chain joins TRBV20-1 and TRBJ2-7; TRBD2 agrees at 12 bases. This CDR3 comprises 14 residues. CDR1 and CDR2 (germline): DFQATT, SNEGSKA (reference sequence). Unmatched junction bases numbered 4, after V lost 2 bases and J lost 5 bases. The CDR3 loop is CSARLAGGPDEQYF. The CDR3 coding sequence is TGCAGTGCTAGACTAGCGGGAGGGCCGGACGAGCAGTACTTC.

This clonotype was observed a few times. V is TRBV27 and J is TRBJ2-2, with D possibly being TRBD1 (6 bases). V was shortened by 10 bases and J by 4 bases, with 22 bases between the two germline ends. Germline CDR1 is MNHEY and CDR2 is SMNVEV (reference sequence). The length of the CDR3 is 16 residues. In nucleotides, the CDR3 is TGTGCCATCAGGGGCGACGGGCCCTCGGGCACCGGGGAGCTGTTTTTT. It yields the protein CAIRGDGPSGTGELFF.

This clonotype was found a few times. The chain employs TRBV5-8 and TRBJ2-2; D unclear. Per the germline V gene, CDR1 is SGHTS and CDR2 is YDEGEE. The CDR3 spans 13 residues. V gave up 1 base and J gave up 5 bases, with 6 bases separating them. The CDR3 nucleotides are TGTGCCAGCAGCTTGTATCTAACCGGGGAGCTGTTTTTT. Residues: CASSLYLTGELFF.

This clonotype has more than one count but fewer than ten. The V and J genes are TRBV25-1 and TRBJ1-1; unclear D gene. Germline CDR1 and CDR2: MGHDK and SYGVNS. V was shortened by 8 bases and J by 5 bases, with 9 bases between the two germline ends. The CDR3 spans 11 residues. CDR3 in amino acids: CASGRRTEAFF. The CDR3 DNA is TGTGCCAGCGGACGACGGACTGAAGCTTTCTTT.

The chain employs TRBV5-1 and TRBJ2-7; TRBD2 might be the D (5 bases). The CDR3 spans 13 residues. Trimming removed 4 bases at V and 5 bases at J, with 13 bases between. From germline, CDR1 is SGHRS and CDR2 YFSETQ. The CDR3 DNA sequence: TGCGCCAGCAGCCCCGGGGTCTGGGACGAGCAGTACTTC. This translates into CASSPGVWDEQYF.

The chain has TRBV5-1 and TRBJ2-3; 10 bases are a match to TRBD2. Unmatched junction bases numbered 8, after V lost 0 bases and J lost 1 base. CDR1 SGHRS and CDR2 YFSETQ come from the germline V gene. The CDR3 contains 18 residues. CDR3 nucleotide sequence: TGCGCCAGCAGCTTGGATATAGCGGGAGGCTTAGGCACAGATACGCAGTATTTT. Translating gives CASSLDIAGGLGTDTQYF.

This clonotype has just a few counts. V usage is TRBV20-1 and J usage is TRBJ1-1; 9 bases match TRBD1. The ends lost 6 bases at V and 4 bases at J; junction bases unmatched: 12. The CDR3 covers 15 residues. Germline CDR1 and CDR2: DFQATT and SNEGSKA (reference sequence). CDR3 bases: TGCAGTGCCCGAAGGGACAGGGCGGGGATCACTGAAGCTTTCTTT. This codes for CSARRDRAGITEAFF.

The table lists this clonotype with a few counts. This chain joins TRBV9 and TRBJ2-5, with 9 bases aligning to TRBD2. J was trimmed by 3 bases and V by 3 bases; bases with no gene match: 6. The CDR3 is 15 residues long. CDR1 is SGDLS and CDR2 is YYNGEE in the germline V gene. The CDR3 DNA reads TGTGCCAGCAGCGCCGGGACTAGCAACGAAGAGACCCAGTACTTC. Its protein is CASSAGTSNEETQYF. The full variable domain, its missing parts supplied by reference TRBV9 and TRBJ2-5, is DSGVTQTPKHLITATGQRVTLRCSPRSGDLSVYWYQQSLDQGLQFLIQYYNGEERAKGNILERFSAQQFPDLHSELNLSSLELGDSALYFCASSAGTSNEETQYFGPGTRLLVL.